The 30 T cell receptor beta chains given below trace back to one sample, sequenced in a study of blood T cell repertoires in COVID-19. TCRdb's table, derived via immunoSEQ multiplex PCR, lists solely in-frame clones and lacks some. There are approximately 110,000 clones in the sample; about 82% occur only once, and around 5% lies in the top ten. The source material was peripheral blood. The receptors stem from a human donor in a cohort sampled during active COVID-19.

The chain recombines TRBV14 with TRBJ2-3, with D unresolved. The V gene lost 5 bases and the J gene lost 5 bases, with 11 bases spanning the gap. CDR3 size: 13 residues. Germline V gene sequence: CDR1 SGHDN, CDR2 FVKESK. The CDR3 nucleotides are TGTGCCAGCAGCGAGGATCCGAGAGATACGCAGTATTTT. Translating it yields CASSEDPRDTQYF.

This clone was seen only once. The CDR3 region has the DNA TGTGCCAGCAGCGTAGTTACAGGGCCCATCTATGGCTACACCTTC. The encoded protein is CASSVVTGPIYGYTF. The V and J genes are TRBV9 and TRBJ1-2; D is perhaps TRBD1 (6 bases). The CDR3 runs to 15 residues. V lost 0 bases to trimming and J lost 4 bases, with 13 bases between them. Germline values: CDR1 SGDLS, CDR2 YYNGEE.

The rearrangement links TRBV10-3 to TRBJ2-1; 11 nucleotides line up with TRBD2. Germline-derived CDR1 and CDR2 are ENHRY and SYGVKD. The V gene end was trimmed by 0 bases and the J gene end by 5 bases; junction bases not matched to a gene: 3. The CDR3 is made up of 16 amino acids. CDR3 in amino acids: CAISESVTSGDNEQFF. CDR3 nucleotides: TGTGCCATCAGTGAGTCGGTGACTAGCGGGGACAATGAGCAGTTCTTC.

The chain has TRBV18 and TRBJ2-1; 8 nucleotides line up with TRBD2. CDR3 size: 15 residues. After removal of 3 bases from V and 3 bases from J, the junction contained 4 bases not matched to a gene. Germline CDR1 is KGHSH and CDR2 is LQKENI. This CDR3 is CASSPTAGDYNEQFF. CDR3 nucleotide sequence: TGTGCCAGCTCACCGACAGCGGGAGACTACAATGAGCAGTTCTTC.

The rearrangement links TRBV11-2 to TRBJ1-2; D not certain. This CDR3 is 17 amino acids long. Germline CDR1 SGHAT, CDR2 FQNNGV. Deletions cut 1 base from V and 0 bases from J, with 15 bases between. The CDR3 DNA reads as TGTGCCAGCAGCTTAGTTGCCAATCTCGGGGCTAACTATGGCTACACCTTC. Amino acid sequence: CASSLVANLGANYGYTF.

The rearrangement joins TRBV7-8 to TRBJ2-7; D may be TRBD1 (6 bases). V lost 4 bases, J lost 4 bases, and 20 bases lay in between. This CDR3 has 16 residues. Germline V gives CDR1 SGHVS, CDR2 FQNEAQ. CDR3 in amino acids: CASSSPPGQGPYEQYF. The CDR3 DNA is TGTGCCAGCAGCTCCCCTCCGGGACAAGGGCCTTACGAGCAGTACTTC. The variable domain in full, completed from reference TRBV7-8 and TRBJ2-7, reads GAGVSQSPRYKVAKRGQDVALRCDPISGHVSLFWYQQALGQGPEFLTYFQNEAQLDKSGLPSDRFFAERPEGSVSTLKIQRTQQEDSAVYLCASSSPPGQGPYEQYFGPGTRLTVT.

J is TRBJ2-7 and V is TRBV18; D call uncertain. This CDR3 spans 13 amino acids. The V gene lost 2 bases and the J gene lost 3 bases, with 8 bases spanning the gap. The germline gives CDR1 KGHSH, CDR2 LQKENI. The CDR3 DNA is TGTGCCAGCTCACCAGGGCAGTACTACGAGCAGTACTTC. It is translated as CASSPGQYYEQYF.

The DNA of the CDR3 is TGTGCCAGCAGCTCTGGGACTACCTATACCTACGAGCAGTACTTC. Its translation: CASSSGTTYTYEQYF. V is TRBV5-6 and J is TRBJ2-7, with 7 bases fitting TRBD2. The CDR3 extends over 15 amino acids. V shed 3 bases, J shed 2 bases, and the junction held 8 bases outside the gene matches. Germline V CDR1 and CDR2: SGHDT, YYEEEE.

The chain carries TRBV29-1 and TRBJ1-1; no clear D gene. Germline CDR1 reads SQVTM; CDR2 reads ANQGSEA. This CDR3 contains 11 residues. The V end lost 5 bases, the J end lost 6 bases, and 10 bases lay between the germline ends. The DNA for the CDR3 is TGCAGCGTTTCTCGAGGAGCTGAAGCTTTCTTT. Encoded protein: CSVSRGAEAFF.

This chain joins TRBV5-8 and TRBJ1-2; D is unclear. The CDR3 has 13 amino acids. Germline V gene data show CDR1 as SGHTS and CDR2 as YDEGEE. Trimming stripped 4 bases from V and 8 bases from J, with 15 bases between. This chain's CDR3 is CASSDSRFRGYTF. The CDR3 DNA sequence: TGTGCCAGCAGCGACTCCCGATTTCGGGGCTACACCTTC.

CDR3 protein: CASSSDRDTEAFF. CDR3 DNA: TGTGCCAGCAGTTCGGACAGGGACACTGAAGCTTTCTTT. V and J are TRBV6-2 or TRBV6-3 and TRBJ1-1; 8 bases map to TRBD1. Looked up from germline, CDR1 is MNHEY and CDR2 is SVGEGT. The trim removed 4 bases at V and 3 bases at J, leaving 1 base unmatched. CDR3 length equals 13 residues.

The chain links TRBV19 to TRBJ1-1; D remains unclear. The CDR3 extends over 13 amino acids. V was pared by 2 bases and J by 5 bases, with 9 bases between. CDR1 is LNHDA, CDR2 SQIVND, per germline (reference sequence). Here the CDR3 DNA reads TGTGCCAGTAGTATAAACCGGAGGACTGAAGCTTTCTTT. Residues: CASSINRRTEAFF. Variable domain in full (rest from reference TRBV19 and TRBJ1-1): DGGITQSPKYLFRKEGQNVTLSCEQNLNHDAMYWYRQDPGQGLRLIYYSQIVNDFQKGDIAEGYSVSREKKESFPLTVTSAQKNPTAFYLCASSINRRTEAFFGQGTRLTVV.

The chain carries TRBV6-1 and TRBJ1-1, with D possibly matching TRBD1 (5 bases). The CDR3 runs to 15 residues. CDR1 MNHNS and CDR2 SASEGT come from the germline V gene. Trimming pared 2 bases from V and 0 bases from J, leaving 10 bases between. Here the CDR3 reads CASSELQGLNTEAFF. The CDR3 nucleotides are TGTGCCAGCAGTGAATTGCAGGGCCTGAACACTGAAGCTTTCTTT.

The chain links TRBV6-6 to TRBJ1-5; possibly TRBD1 for D (5 bases). This CDR3 region has 10 residues. Germline V gives CDR1 MNHNY, CDR2 SVGAGI (reference sequence). V dropped 5 bases and J dropped 14 bases, with 10 bases sitting between them. The CDR3 DNA reads TGTGCCAGCAGTGGTCTGACAGAGCATTTT. Amino acid sequence: CASSGLTEHF.

J is TRBJ1-2 and V is TRBV28, with 8 bases fitting TRBD1. Germline V gene sequence: CDR1 MDHEN, CDR2 SYDVKM. This CDR3 has 15 residues. V trimming: 6 bases; J trimming: 6 bases; junction bases outside the gene matches: 12. The chain's CDR3 is CASRGGTGRTNGYTF. The CDR3 bases are TGTGCCAGCAGAGGAGGGACAGGAAGAACTAATGGCTACACCTTC.

The rearrangement uses TRBV3-1 (or the pseudogene TRBV3-2) and TRBJ2-1; 7 bases fit TRBD2. CDR1 LGHDT and CDR2 YNNKEL come from the germline V gene (reference sequence). V lost 4 bases, J lost 6 bases, and 9 bases stayed unmatched. The CDR3 length is 15 residues. The CDR3 reads CASSLAGAMGNEQFF. The CDR3 bases are TGTGCCAGCAGCCTAGCGGGTGCGATGGGCAATGAGCAGTTCTTC.

The V gene is TRBV10-3, the J gene TRBJ2-7; 13 bases are shared with TRBD2. The CDR3 runs to 17 residues. Unmatched junction bases numbered 8, after V lost 0 bases and J lost 6 bases. Germline CDR1 is ENHRY and CDR2 is SYGVKD. The CDR3 loop reads CAISESPGLAGALEQYF. CDR3 in DNA: TGTGCCATCAGTGAGTCCCCCGGACTAGCGGGGGCCCTCGAGCAGTACTTC.

The chain combines TRBV20-1 with TRBJ2-3; D not resolved. The CDR3 length is 10 residues. Trimming pared 3 bases from V and 7 bases from J, leaving 5 bases between. CDR1 is DFQATT and CDR2 is SNEGSKA in the germline V gene (reference sequence). This CDR3 reads CSARRNTQYF. CDR3 nucleotides: TGCAGTGCTAGGCGAAATACGCAGTATTTT.

The chain carries TRBV2 and TRBJ2-3; TRBD2 matches at 9 bases. V was pared by 6 bases and J by 6 bases, with 16 bases of the junction left unmatched. Germline V lookup: CDR1 SNHLY, CDR2 FYNNEI. This CDR3 is built from 17 residues. The CDR3 sequence: CASRVRLAGRESDTQYF. In DNA, the CDR3 is TGTGCCAGCAGAGTCAGGCTAGCGGGGAGAGAGAGTGATACGCAGTATTTT.

The chain links TRBV27 to TRBJ2-2; D may be TRBD1 (6 bases). Germline values: CDR1 MNHEY, CDR2 SMNVEV (reference sequence). Trimming pared 4 bases from V and 4 bases from J, leaving 16 bases between. This CDR3 comprises 16 residues. CDR3 in DNA: TGTGCCAGCAGTTCCAAAAGGGGGTCGAGCACCGGGGAGCTGTTTTTT. Protein: CASSSKRGSSTGELFF.

The chain's CDR3 is CASRLAGGPSDEQFF. The CDR3 DNA is TGTGCCAGTAGACTAGCGGGAGGCCCCTCGGATGAGCAGTTCTTC. J is TRBJ2-1 and V is TRBV19; TRBD2 matches at 12 bases. The CDR3 contains 15 residues. CDR1 and CDR2 from the germline V gene are LNHDA and SQIVND (reference sequence). Trimming removed 6 bases from V and 8 bases from J; junction bases left unmatched: 8.

The rearrangement uses TRBV7-3 and TRBJ1-2, with 7 bases fitting TRBD1. The V gene end was trimmed by 0 bases and the J gene end by 7 bases; junction bases not matched to a gene: 8. The CDR3 covers 15 residues. Germline assignment: CDR1 SGHTA and CDR2 FQGTGA. The CDR3 spells CASSLTRDREAGYTF. The CDR3 DNA is TGTGCCAGCAGCTTAACCCGTGACAGGGAAGCTGGCTACACCTTC.

The chain couples TRBV27 to TRBJ2-7; 7 bases map to TRBD2. With 5 bases clipped from V and 6 bases from J, the junction kept 10 bases outside the gene matches. Germline-derived CDR1 and CDR2 are MNHEY and SMNVEV (reference sequence). There are 14 residues in the CDR3. CDR3 region: CASSLSGYPSEQYF. CDR3 bases: TGTGCCAGCAGTCTTAGCGGGTACCCCAGCGAGCAGTACTTC.

This chain uses TRBV4-1 with TRBJ2-4; 7 nucleotides align to TRBD2. CDR3 size: 16 residues. V shed 1 base, J shed 0 bases, and the junction held 3 bases outside the gene matches. Germline values: CDR1 MGHRA, CDR2 YSYEKL. CDR3 bases: TGCGCCAGCAGCCAAGGACTAGCCGGAGCCAAAAACATTCAGTACTTC. It yields the protein CASSQGLAGAKNIQYF.

This clone was counted only a few times. The chain is built from TRBV28 and TRBJ1-6; 7 bases map to TRBD1. The CDR3 sequence is 16 residues long. CDR1 and CDR2 from the germline V gene are MDHEN and SYDVKM. Trimming at V came to 5 bases and at J to 9 bases, leaving 13 bases not matched to a gene. The CDR3 here is CASSPWGGTVGSPLHF. The CDR3 nucleotides are TGTGCCAGCAGTCCCTGGGGCGGGACAGTGGGTTCACCCCTCCACTTT. Based on the CDR3 plus reference TRBV28 and TRBJ1-6, the full variable domain is DVKVTQSSRYLVKRTGEKVFLECVQDMDHENMFWYRQDPGLGLRLIYFSYDVKMKEKGDIPEGYSVSREKKERFSLILESASTNQTSMYLCASSPWGGTVGSPLHFGNGTRLTVT.

The chain uses TRBV9 and TRBJ2-5; D ambiguous. This CDR3 has 14 residues. V was clipped by 2 bases and J by 5 bases, with 13 bases between them. Germline assignment: CDR1 SGDLS and CDR2 YYNGEE. In DNA form, the CDR3 reads TGTGCCAGCAGCGTGACTGGAGCTTTGGAGACCCAGTACTTC. Translating it yields CASSVTGALETQYF. Drawing the rest from reference TRBV9 and TRBJ2-5, the complete variable domain is DSGVTQTPKHLITATGQRVTLRCSPRSGDLSVYWYQQSLDQGLQFLIQYYNGEERAKGNILERFSAQQFPDLHSELNLSSLELGDSALYFCASSVTGALETQYFGPGTRLLVL.

Comment on this clone: This specimen includes other DNA sequences encoding the same CDR3. This chain links TRBV2 with TRBJ2-7; D call uncertain. V gave up 1 base and J gave up 2 bases, with 6 bases separating them. Per the germline V gene, CDR1 is SNHLY and CDR2 is FYNNEI. The CDR3 covers 13 residues. This CDR3 reads CASSEGATYEQYF. CDR3 DNA sequence: TGTGCCAGCAGTGAAGGGGCTACCTACGAGCAGTACTTC.

The rearrangement links TRBV9 to TRBJ2-6; 11 bases line up with TRBD2. The CDR3 is 22 amino acids. V gave up 1 base and J gave up 0 bases; unmatched junction bases: 15. Germline CDR1 and CDR2: SGDLS and YYNGEE. DNA for the CDR3: TGTGCCAGCAGCGTATCGACGGGACTAGCGGCATACATTACCTCTGGGGCCAACGTCCTGACTTTC. It specifies CASSVSTGLAAYITSGANVLTF.

V usage is TRBV25-1 and J usage is TRBJ2-5, with 8 bases lining up with TRBD2. J was trimmed by 4 bases and V by 6 bases; bases with no gene match: 10. The CDR3 has 15 amino acids. The germline CDR1 and CDR2 sequences are MGHDK and SYGVNS. This CDR3 is CASRPGAGVRETQYF. CDR3 DNA: TGTGCCAGCAGGCCGGGAGCGGGAGTGAGAGAGACCCAGTACTTC.

The chain joins TRBV3-1 (or the pseudogene TRBV3-2) to TRBJ2-3, with D perhaps matching TRBD2 (6 bases). The ends were cut back, 1 base at V and 6 bases at J, with 17 bases in the middle. From germline, CDR1 is LGHDT and CDR2 YNNKEL (reference sequence). There are 16 residues in the CDR3. The CDR3 DNA sequence: TGTGCCAGCAGCCAAGCGGGGGAAGGTCGGAGTGATACGCAGTATTTT. Translation gives CASSQAGEGRSDTQYF.